The 14 T cell receptor beta chains reported below all come from one sample, sequenced in a study of T cell responses to AZD1222 COVID-19 vaccine. The repertoire was sequenced with immunoSEQ multiplex PCR; TCRdb's copy has only in-frame clones and lacks some. The table has around 140,000 clones, about 93% seen once. The input for sequencing was peripheral blood, taken on day 0 of AZD1222 vaccination. These receptors came from an adult in good health.

The chain couples TRBV24-1 to TRBJ1-5; D gene ambiguous. Per germline, CDR1 KGHDR and CDR2 SFDVKD. CDR3 length: 13 amino acids. Trimming shortened V by 3 bases and J by 6 bases, and 8 bases separated the two germline ends. The CDR3 region is CATSDPPGQPQHF. The CDR3, as DNA: TGTGCCACCAGTGATCCTCCGGGTCAGCCCCAGCATTTT.

The chain recombines TRBV27 with TRBJ1-4; 7 bases align to TRBD1. The CDR3 has 15 amino acids. Germline trimming cut 6 bases from V and 3 bases from J; bases unmatched to any gene: 7. Germline CDR1 reads MNHEY; CDR2 reads SMNVEV (reference sequence). The CDR3 nucleotides read TGTGCCAGCAGGCAGACCGGGACAGCTAATGAAAAACTGTTTTTT. Translated, it gives CASRQTGTANEKLFF.

The chain joins TRBV18 to TRBJ1-1; D is unresolved. Per the germline V gene, CDR1 is KGHSH and CDR2 is LQKENI. This CDR3 comprises 12 residues. With 2 bases removed from V and 8 bases from J, the gap between germline ends came to 9 bases. Here the CDR3 DNA reads TGTGCCAGCTCACCATACAGCGCGGAAGCTTTCTTT. It is translated as CASSPYSAEAFF.

The V call is TRBV5-5, the J call TRBJ1-2; D is ambiguous. With 2 bases removed from V and 5 bases from J, the gap between germline ends came to 7 bases. This CDR3 region has 12 residues. The germline CDR1 and CDR2 sequences are SGHKS and YYEKEE (reference sequence). The CDR3 DNA sequence: TGTGCCAGCAGCTTTACCGTGTATGGCTACACCTTC. As protein: CASSFTVYGYTF.

The chain joins TRBV24-1 to TRBJ2-1, with 8 bases fitting TRBD2. The CDR3 is 16 amino acids. The V and J ends lost 5 bases and 8 bases, in that order; junction bases with no gene match: 13. The germline V gene encodes CDR1 KGHDR and CDR2 SFDVKD. CDR3 region: CATSAHSTSGRDEQFF. DNA of the CDR3: TGTGCCACCAGTGCTCATAGCACTAGCGGTCGGGATGAGCAGTTCTTC.

The chain links TRBV6-5 to TRBJ2-7; perhaps TRBD1 as D (5 bases). Between the trimmed V and J ends, which lost 5 bases and 3 bases, there was a span of 14 bases. This CDR3 has 14 residues. From germline, CDR1 is MNHEY and CDR2 SVGAGI. CDR3 sequence (DNA): TGTGCCAGCAGTCGGCAGGGCATTCTCTACGAGCAGTACTTC. This translates into CASSRQGILYEQYF.

J is TRBJ1-6 and V is TRBV30, with TRBD1 matching over 9 bases. The ends lost 3 bases at V and 9 bases at J; junction bases unmatched: 3. Germline V gives CDR1 GTSNPN, CDR2 SVGIG (reference sequence). The CDR3 length is 13 residues. CDR3: CAWRPTGGSPLHF. The DNA for the CDR3 is TGTGCCTGGAGACCGACAGGGGGTTCACCCCTCCACTTT.

The chain uses TRBV2 and TRBJ1-1; D not resolved. Deletions cut 6 bases from V and 4 bases from J, with 12 bases between. The length of the CDR3 is 13 residues. Germline V gene lookup returns CDR1 SNHLY and CDR2 FYNNEI. CDR3 coding DNA: TGTGCCAGCAGCCTACAGCAGAGCACTGAAGCTTTCTTT. It is translated as CASSLQQSTEAFF.

The CDR3 region has the DNA TGTGCCAGCAGCTTGGTACGGGGGCAGCCCCAGCATTTT. Amino acid sequence: CASSLVRGQPQHF. This chain connects TRBV11-3 to TRBJ1-5; D is possibly TRBD1 (5 bases). Germline V CDR1 and CDR2: SGHNT, YENEEA. This CDR3 region has 13 residues. V shed 3 bases and J shed 7 bases, with 10 bases lying between them.

V gene TRBV28 combines with J gene TRBJ1-5; a possible D gene is TRBD1 (6 bases). The CDR3 runs to 16 residues. Trimming left V 6 bases short and J 2 bases short, with 17 bases between. Germline V gene sequence: CDR1 MDHEN, CDR2 SYDVKM. CDR3: CASSGKGGTGNQPQHF. CDR3 bases: TGTGCCAGCAGCGGAAAGGGGGGAACCGGCAATCAGCCCCAGCATTTT.

This clone was found once. The chain carries TRBV4-1 and TRBJ1-5; D is ambiguous. V was cut by 1 base and J by 6 bases, with 10 bases left in between. The CDR3 covers 14 residues. From germline, CDR1 is MGHRA and CDR2 YSYEKL. CDR3 DNA: TGCGCCAGCAGCCAAGGGTATGAAGGTCAGCCCCAGCATTTT. As protein: CASSQGYEGQPQHF.

V is TRBV12-3 or TRBV12-4 and J is TRBJ1-4; D uncertain. The CDR3 runs 11 residues. Trimming pared 5 bases from V and 8 bases from J, leaving 6 bases between. The CDR3 DNA sequence: TGTGCCAGCAGTCCCCGAGAAAAACTGTTTTTT. Its protein product is CASSPREKLFF.

J is TRBJ1-1 and V is TRBV5-1; perhaps TRBD1 as D (6 bases). V shed 3 bases and J shed 0 bases, with 18 bases lying between them. The CDR3 extends over 17 amino acids. Germline V gene lookup returns CDR1 SGHRS and CDR2 YFSETQ. CDR3 DNA sequence: TGCGCCAGCAGCTCGGAGGGGGTGGCTCGCATGAACACTGAAGCTTTCTTT. This encodes CASSSEGVARMNTEAFF.

The chain combines TRBV27 with TRBJ1-1; D possibly corresponds to TRBD1 (6 bases). Trimming cost V 2 bases and J 4 bases, with 8 bases left between them. CDR1 and CDR2 (germline): MNHEY, SMNVEV (reference sequence). The length of the CDR3 is 13 residues. CDR3 sequence reads: CASSLRGGTEAFF. In nucleotides, the CDR3 is TGTGCCAGCAGTTTAAGGGGGGGCACTGAAGCTTTCTTT.